The source of this T cell receptor beta chain is a study of blood T cell repertoires in COVID-19 (dated by TCRdb to about 2020). Concerning the study at large: Samples from collaborators originated in the United States, Italy and Spain and spanned both the acute and convalescent phases of COVID-19. The material from the prospective study consisted of cDNA or gDNA derived from T cells, B-cell-depleted T cells, or PBMCs. Subjects who had been exposed to COVID-19, were actively infected with it, or had recovered from it provided the deeply sampled blood TCRbeta repertoires that made up the dataset. The repertoires were made available in a free public database intended to serve as a resource for research on the immune response to SARS-CoV-2. Samples came from the ongoing ImmuneRACE study (first 160 participants) plus 1,254 subjects from 6 global collaborators. Nearly every sample came with metadata listing a de-identified subject ID, COVID-19 status, age in years and sex. Where HLA class I and class II types were available, the types were taken from metadata supplied by the sample provider, not from assay-based typing.

The immunoSEQ Assay, a bias-controlled multiplex PCR, was used to amplify TCRbeta CDR3 regions from genomic DNA. Processing in the source paper ran as follows. The number of nucleated cells in each sample was estimated by amplification of reference gene primers within the assay. To quantify the absolute abundance of each unique TCRbeta CDR3 rearrangement, sequence reads were collapsed and filtered. For each sample, productive Simpson clonality was calculated as the square root of Simpson's diversity index across productive rearrangements. The table was pulled from immuneACCESS by TCRdb, which kept in-frame rearrangements only. Such tables lose some clones; where checked, under half of the loss comes from unresolved V genes, and the rest has no known cause. The DNA was the basis for D and trimming; V, J and clone size are from that table. This sample is represented by roughly 160,000 clones; approximately 90% of them were singletons. The ten largest clones add up to more than 25% of the sample.

The germline V gene encodes CDR1 SGHTA and CDR2 FQGNSA. Trimming removed 5 bases from V and 7 bases from J; the gene matches leave 15 bases unexplained. The CDR3 goes from the cysteine to the phenylalanine over 17 residues. CDR3 DNA only is kept here, 51 bases in frame from base 1. What the work shows at the level of the full study, not this receptor alone: The quantity of clinical and demographic metadata differed by source and by participant and was supplied without curation.

A note on this clone: The target of this receptor is not known. Qualities for individual bases were not recorded, and no much larger clone is one base off.

Each collaborating institution followed its own protocols to collect whole blood in K2EDTA tubes. For TCRbeta analysis, collaborator samples were shipped as frozen whole blood, as isolated PBMCs, or as DNA extracted from either sample type. Recombination linked TRBV7-2 to TRBJ2-1; 9 central bases correspond to TRBD1. Sequenced input: peripheral blood. The receptor was derived from a man aged 55 to 70 with acute or convalescent COVID-19. The CDR3: CASSRRTPGQGTNEQFF. The DNA reads TGTGCCAGCAGCCGCAGAACCCCGGGACAGGGTACAAATGAGCAGTTCTTC.